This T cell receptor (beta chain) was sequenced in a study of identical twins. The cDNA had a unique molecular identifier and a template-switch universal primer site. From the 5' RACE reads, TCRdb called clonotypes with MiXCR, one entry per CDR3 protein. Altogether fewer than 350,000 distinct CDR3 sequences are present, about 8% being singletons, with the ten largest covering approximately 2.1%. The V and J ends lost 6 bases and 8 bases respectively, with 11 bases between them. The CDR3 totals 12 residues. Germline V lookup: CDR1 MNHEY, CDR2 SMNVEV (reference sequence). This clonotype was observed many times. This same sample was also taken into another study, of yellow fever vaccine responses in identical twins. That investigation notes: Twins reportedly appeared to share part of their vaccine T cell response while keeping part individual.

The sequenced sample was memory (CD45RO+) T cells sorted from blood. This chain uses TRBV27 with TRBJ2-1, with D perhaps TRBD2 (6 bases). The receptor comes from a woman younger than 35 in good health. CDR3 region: CASRGGIYEQFF. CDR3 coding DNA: TGTGCCAGCAGAGGCGGGATCTATGAGCAGTTCTTC.